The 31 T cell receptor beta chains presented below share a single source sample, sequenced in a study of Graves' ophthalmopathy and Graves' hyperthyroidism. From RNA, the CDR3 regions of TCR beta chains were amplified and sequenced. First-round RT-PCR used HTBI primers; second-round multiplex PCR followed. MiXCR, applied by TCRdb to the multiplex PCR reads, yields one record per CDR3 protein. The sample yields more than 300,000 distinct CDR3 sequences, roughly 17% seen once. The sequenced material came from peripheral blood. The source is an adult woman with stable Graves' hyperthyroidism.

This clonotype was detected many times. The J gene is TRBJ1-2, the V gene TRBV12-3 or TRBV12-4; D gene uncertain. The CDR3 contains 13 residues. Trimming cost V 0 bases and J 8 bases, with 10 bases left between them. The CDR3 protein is CASSLAQSGGYTF. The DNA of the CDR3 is TGTGCCAGCAGTTTAGCGCAGAGCGGCGGCTACACCTTC.

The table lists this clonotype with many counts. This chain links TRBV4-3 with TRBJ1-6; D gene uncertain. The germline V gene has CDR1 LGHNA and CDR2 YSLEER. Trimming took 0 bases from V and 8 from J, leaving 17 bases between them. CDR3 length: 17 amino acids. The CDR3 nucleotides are TGCGCCAGCAGCCAAGATCGAGGGCCCCCAGTCGATTCACCCCTCCACTTT. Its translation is CASSQDRGPPVDSPLHF.

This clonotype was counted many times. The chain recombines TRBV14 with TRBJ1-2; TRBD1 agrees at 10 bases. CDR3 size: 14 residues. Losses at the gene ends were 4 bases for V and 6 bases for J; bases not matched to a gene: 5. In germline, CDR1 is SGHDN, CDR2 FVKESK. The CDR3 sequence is CASSRDRGRDGYTF. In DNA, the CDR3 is TGTGCCAGCAGCCGAGACAGGGGGCGAGATGGCTACACCTTC.

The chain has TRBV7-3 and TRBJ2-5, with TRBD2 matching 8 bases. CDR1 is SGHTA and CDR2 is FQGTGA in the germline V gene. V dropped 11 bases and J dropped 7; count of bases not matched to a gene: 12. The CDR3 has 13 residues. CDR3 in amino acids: CAGEGLGPGTQYF. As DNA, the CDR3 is TGTGCCGGGGAGGGACTAGGCCCTGGGACCCAGTACTTC.

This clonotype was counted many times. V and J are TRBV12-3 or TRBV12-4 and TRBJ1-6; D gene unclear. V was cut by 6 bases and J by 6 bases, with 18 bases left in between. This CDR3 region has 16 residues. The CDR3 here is CASSTTAQSINSPLHF. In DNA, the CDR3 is TGTGCCAGCAGCACGACTGCCCAGAGTATTAATTCACCCCTCCACTTT.

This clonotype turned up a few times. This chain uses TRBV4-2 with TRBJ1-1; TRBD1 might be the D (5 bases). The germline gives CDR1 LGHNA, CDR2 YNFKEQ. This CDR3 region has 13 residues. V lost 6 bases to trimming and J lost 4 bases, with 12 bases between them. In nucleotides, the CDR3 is TGTGCCAGCAGAAATAGGGGAAGCACTGAAGCTTTCTTT. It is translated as CASRNRGSTEAFF.

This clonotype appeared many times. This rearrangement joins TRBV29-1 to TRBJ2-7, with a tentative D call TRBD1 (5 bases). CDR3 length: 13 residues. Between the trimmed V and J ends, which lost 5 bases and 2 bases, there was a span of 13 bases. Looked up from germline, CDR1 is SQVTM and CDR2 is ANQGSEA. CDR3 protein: CSVTGQGTYEQYF. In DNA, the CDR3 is TGCAGCGTTACTGGGCAGGGCACCTACGAGCAGTACTTC.

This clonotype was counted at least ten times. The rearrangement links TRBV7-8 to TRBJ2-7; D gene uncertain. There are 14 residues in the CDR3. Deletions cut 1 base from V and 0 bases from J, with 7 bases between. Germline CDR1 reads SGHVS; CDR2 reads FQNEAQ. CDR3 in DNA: TGTGCCAGCAGCTTAGGCCCGAGCTCCTACGAGCAGTACTTC. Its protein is CASSLGPSSYEQYF.

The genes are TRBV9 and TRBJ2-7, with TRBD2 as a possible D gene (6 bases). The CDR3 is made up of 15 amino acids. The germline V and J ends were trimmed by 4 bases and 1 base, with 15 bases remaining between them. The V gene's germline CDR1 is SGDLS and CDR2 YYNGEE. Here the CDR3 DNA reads TGTGCCAGCAGCCCTCGACTAGACTTGTCCTACGAGCAGTACTTC. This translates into CASSPRLDLSYEQYF.

This chain's CDR3 is CASGFQTYTEAFF. For the CDR3, the DNA is TGTGCTAGTGGTTTCCAGACGTACACTGAAGCTTTCTTT. The chain carries TRBV12-5 and TRBJ1-1; no reliable D call. Per germline, CDR1 LGHNT and CDR2 FRNRAP. V lost 3 bases and J lost 3, with 8 bases in between. This CDR3 has 13 amino acids.

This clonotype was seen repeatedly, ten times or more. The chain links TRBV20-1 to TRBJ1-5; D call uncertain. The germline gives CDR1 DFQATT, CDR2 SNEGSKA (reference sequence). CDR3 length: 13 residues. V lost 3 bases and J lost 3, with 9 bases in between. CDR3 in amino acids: CSARVGFNQPQHF. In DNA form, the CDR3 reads TGCAGTGCTAGGGTGGGTTTCAATCAGCCCCAGCATTTT.

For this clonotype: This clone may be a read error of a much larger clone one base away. The CDR3 nucleotides are TGCAGCGTTGGGGGGAATAGCGGAGCCAACACCGGGGAGCTGTTTTTT. Translated, it gives CSVGGNSGANTGELFF. The chain uses TRBV29-1 and TRBJ2-2, with D possibly TRBD2 on 6 matching bases. CDR3 length: 16 amino acids. V was shortened by 4 bases and J by 2 bases, with 17 bases between the two germline ends. CDR1 SQVTM and CDR2 ANQGSEA come from the germline V gene.

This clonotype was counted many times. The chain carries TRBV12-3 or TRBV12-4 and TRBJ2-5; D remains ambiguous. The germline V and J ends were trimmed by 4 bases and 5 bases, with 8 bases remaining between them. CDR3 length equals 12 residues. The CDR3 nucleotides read TGTGCCAGCAGTTCCGACCCTGAGACCCAGTACTTC. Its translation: CASSSDPETQYF.

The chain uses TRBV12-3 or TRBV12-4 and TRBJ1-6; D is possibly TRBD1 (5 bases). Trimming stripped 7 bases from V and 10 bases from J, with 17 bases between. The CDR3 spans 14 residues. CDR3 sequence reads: CASILEGTGSPLHF. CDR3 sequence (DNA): TGTGCCAGCATTCTTGAGGGGACGGGATCACCCCTCCACTTT.

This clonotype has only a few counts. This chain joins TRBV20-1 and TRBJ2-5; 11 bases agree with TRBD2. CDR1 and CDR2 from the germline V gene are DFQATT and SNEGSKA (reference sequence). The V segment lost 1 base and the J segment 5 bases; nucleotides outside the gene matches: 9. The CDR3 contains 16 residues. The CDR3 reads CSARALLAGVSETQYF. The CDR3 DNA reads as TGCAGTGCTAGAGCCCTACTAGCGGGAGTGAGCGAGACCCAGTACTTC.

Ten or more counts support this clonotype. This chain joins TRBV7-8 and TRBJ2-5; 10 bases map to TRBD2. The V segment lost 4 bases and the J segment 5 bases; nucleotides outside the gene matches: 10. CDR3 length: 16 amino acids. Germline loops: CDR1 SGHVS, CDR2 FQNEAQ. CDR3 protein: CASSSRLAGVEETQYF. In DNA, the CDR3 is TGTGCCAGCAGCTCTAGGCTAGCGGGAGTTGAGGAGACCCAGTACTTC.

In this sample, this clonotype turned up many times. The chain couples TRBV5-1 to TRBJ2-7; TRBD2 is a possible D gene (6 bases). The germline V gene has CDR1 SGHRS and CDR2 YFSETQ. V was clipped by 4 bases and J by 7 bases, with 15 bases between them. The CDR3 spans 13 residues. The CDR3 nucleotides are TGCGCCAGCAGCGGAACCCGAGCGGGTGAGCAGTACTTC. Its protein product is CASSGTRAGEQYF.

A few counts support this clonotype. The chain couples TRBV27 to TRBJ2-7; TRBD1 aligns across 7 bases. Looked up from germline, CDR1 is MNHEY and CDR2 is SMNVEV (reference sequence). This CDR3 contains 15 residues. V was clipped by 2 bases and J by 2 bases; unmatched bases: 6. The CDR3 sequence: CASSLRDRTTYEQYF. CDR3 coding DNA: TGTGCCAGCAGTTTAAGGGACAGAACCACCTACGAGCAGTACTTC.

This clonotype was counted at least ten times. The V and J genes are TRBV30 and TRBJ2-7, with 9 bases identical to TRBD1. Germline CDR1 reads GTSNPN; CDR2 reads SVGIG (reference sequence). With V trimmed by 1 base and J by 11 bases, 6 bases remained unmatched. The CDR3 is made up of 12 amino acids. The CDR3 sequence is CAWSGTGDSEYF. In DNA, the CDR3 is TGTGCCTGGAGTGGGACAGGGGACTCGGAGTACTTC.

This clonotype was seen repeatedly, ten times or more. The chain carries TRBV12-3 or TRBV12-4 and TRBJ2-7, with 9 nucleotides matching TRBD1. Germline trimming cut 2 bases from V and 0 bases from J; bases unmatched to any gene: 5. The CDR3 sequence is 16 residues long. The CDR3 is CASSLLGQGGSYEQYF. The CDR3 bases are TGTGCCAGCAGTTTACTGGGACAGGGCGGCTCCTACGAGCAGTACTTC.

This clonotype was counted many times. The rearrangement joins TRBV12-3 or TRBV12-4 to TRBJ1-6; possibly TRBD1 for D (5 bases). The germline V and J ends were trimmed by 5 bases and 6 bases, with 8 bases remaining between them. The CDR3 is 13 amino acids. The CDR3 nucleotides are TGTGCCAGCAGTAGGGGCGGTAATTCACCCCTCCACTTT. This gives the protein CASSRGGNSPLHF.

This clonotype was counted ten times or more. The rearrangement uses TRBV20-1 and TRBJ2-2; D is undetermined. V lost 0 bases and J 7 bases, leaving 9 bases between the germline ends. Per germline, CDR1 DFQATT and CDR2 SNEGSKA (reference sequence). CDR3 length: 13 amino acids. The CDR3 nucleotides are TGCAGTGCTAGAGATCTTGGGGTCGGGGAGCTGTTTTTT. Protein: CSARDLGVGELFF.

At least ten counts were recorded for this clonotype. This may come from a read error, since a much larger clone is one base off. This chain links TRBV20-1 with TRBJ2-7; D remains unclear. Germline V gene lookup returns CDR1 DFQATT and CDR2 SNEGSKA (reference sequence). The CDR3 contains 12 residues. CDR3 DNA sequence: TGCAGTGCTAGATCTGGGCCCTACGGGCAGTACTTC. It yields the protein CSARSGPYGQYF.

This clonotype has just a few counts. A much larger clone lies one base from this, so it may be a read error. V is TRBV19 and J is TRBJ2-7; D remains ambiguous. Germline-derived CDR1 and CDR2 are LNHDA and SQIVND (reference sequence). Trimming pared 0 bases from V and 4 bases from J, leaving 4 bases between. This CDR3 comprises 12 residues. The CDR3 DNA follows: TGTGCCAGTAGTATAGACGGGTACGAGCAGTACTTC. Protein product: CASSIDGYEQYF.

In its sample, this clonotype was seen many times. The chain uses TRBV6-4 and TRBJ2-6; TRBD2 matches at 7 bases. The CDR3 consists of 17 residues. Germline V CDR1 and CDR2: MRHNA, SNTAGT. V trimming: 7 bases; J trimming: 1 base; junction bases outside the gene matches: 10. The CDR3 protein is CASTPGGIVSGANVLTF. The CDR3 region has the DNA TGTGCCAGCACCCCGGGAGGAATCGTATCTGGGGCCAACGTCCTGACTTTC.

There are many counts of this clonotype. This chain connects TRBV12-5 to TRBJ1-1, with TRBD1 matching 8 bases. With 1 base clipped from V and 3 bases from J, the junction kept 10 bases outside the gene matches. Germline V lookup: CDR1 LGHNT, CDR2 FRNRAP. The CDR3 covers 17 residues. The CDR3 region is CASGLGRGRRPHTEAFF. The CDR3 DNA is TGTGCTAGTGGTTTGGGCAGGGGGCGCCGTCCTCACACTGAAGCTTTCTTT.

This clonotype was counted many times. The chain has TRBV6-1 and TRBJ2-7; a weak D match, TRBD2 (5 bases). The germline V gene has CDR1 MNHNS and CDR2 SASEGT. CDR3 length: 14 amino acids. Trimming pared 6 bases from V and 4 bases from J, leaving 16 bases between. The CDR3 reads CASRDQRASYEQYF. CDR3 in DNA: TGTGCCAGCAGGGACCAGAGGGCTTCATACGAGCAGTACTTC.

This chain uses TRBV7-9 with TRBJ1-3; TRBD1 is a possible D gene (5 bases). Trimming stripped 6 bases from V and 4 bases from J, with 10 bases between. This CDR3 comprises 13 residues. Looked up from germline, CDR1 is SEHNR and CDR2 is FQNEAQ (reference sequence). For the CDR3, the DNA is TGTGCCAGCAGGGGTTACAGGGGAAACACCATATATTTT. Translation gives CASRGYRGNTIYF.

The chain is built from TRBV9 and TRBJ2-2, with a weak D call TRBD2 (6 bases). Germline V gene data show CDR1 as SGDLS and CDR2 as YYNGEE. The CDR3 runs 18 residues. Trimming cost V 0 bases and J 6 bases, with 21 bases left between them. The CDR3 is CASSVAIGTDFFAGELFF. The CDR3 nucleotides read TGTGCCAGCAGCGTAGCGATAGGGACTGACTTTTTCGCCGGGGAGCTGTTTTTT.

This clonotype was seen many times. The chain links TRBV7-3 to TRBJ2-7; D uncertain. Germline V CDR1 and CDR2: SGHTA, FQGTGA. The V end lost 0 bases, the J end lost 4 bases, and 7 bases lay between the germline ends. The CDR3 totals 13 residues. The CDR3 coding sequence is TGTGCCAGCAGCTTAACGCCGGGTTACGAGCAGTACTTC. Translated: CASSLTPGYEQYF.

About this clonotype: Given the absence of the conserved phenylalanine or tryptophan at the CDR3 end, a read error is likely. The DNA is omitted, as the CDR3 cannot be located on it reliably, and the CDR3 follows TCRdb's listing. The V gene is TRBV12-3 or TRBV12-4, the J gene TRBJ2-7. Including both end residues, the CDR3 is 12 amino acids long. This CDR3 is CASSLTRYEQCS.